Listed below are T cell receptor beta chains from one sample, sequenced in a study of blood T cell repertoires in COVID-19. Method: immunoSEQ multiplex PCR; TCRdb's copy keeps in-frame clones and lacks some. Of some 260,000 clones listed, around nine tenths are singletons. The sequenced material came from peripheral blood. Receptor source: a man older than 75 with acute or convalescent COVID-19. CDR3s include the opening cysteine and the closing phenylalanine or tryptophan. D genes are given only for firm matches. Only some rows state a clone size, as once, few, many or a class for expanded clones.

CDR3aa: CASSFPSGSTYNEQFF; CDR3nt: TGCGCCAGCAGCTTCCCTAGCGGGAGCACCTACAATGAGCAGTTCTTC; d_gene: TRBD2; j_gene: TRBJ2-1; abundance: .; v_gene: TRBV5-1
CDR3aa: CASSTYYGYTF; CDR3nt: TGTGCCAGTAGTACCTACTATGGCTACACCTTC; d_gene: .; j_gene: TRBJ1-2; abundance: .; v_gene: TRBV19
CDR3aa: CASSAQGEGEAFF; CDR3nt: TGTGCCAGCAGTGCCCAAGGGGAGGGCGAAGCTTTCTTT; d_gene: .; j_gene: TRBJ1-1; abundance: .; v_gene: TRBV6-4
CDR3aa: CASSLVTIYEQYF; CDR3nt: TGTGCCAGCAGTTTAGTCACTATCTACGAGCAGTACTTC; d_gene: .; j_gene: TRBJ2-7; abundance: .; v_gene: TRBV28
CDR3aa: CASSFTITGGGEQYF; CDR3nt: TGCGCCAGCAGCTTTACTATCACAGGGGGTGGTGAGCAGTACTTC; d_gene: TRBD1; j_gene: TRBJ2-7; abundance: .; v_gene: TRBV5-1
CDR3aa: CASSLRAGTYEQYF; CDR3nt: TGTGCCAGCAGCCTTCGAGCGGGGACCTACGAGCAGTACTTC; d_gene: TRBD2; j_gene: TRBJ2-7; abundance: .; v_gene: TRBV28
CDR3aa: CASSQGRGPDTQYF; CDR3nt: TGTGCCAGCAGCCAAGGCAGGGGGCCGGATACGCAGTATTTT; d_gene: TRBD1; j_gene: TRBJ2-3; abundance: .; v_gene: TRBV4-2
CDR3aa: CASSLGLAGGYEQFF; CDR3nt: TGTGCCAGCAGCCTGGGACTAGCGGGAGGCTATGAGCAGTTCTTC; d_gene: TRBD2; j_gene: TRBJ2-1; abundance: .; v_gene: TRBV7-9
CDR3aa: CASSPRGGGVYEQYF; CDR3nt: TGTGCCAGCAGCCCCCGGGGAGGGGGGGTTTACGAGCAGTACTTC; d_gene: .; j_gene: TRBJ2-7; abundance: .; v_gene: TRBV7-8
CDR3aa: CASSQLTGGTNYGYTF; CDR3nt: TGTGCCAGCAGCCAATTAACAGGGGGGACTAACTATGGCTACACCTTC; d_gene: TRBD1; j_gene: TRBJ1-2; abundance: few; v_gene: TRBV3-1/TRBV3-2
CDR3aa: CASSESRGGELFF; CDR3nt: TGTGCCAGCAGTGAAAGTAGGGGCGGGGAGCTGTTTTTT; d_gene: .; j_gene: TRBJ2-2; abundance: few; v_gene: TRBV2
CDR3aa: CASNLSQGAVTPLHF; CDR3nt: TGTGCCAGCAACTTATCACAGGGGGCTGTAACACCCCTCCACTTT; d_gene: TRBD1; j_gene: TRBJ1-6; abundance: many; v_gene: TRBV28
CDR3aa: CASSYTGQSSYEQYF; CDR3nt: TGTGCCAGCAGTTACACGGGACAGTCCTCCTACGAGCAGTACTTC; d_gene: TRBD1; j_gene: TRBJ2-7; abundance: .; v_gene: TRBV28
CDR3aa: CASSPGTSGNHNEQFF; CDR3nt: TGCGCCAGCAGCCCGGGGACTAGCGGGAACCACAATGAGCAGTTCTTC; d_gene: TRBD2; j_gene: TRBJ2-1; abundance: .; v_gene: TRBV5-1
CDR3aa: CASSLDQGGQPQHF; CDR3nt: TGCGCCAGCAGCTTGGATCAGGGCGGCCAGCCCCAGCATTTT; d_gene: .; j_gene: TRBJ1-5; abundance: .; v_gene: TRBV5-1
CDR3aa: CATQVQISGYTF; CDR3nt: TGTGCCACCCAGGTCCAGATCAGTGGCTACACCTTC; d_gene: .; j_gene: TRBJ1-2; abundance: .; v_gene: TRBV2
CDR3aa: CASSFSEDYEQYF; CDR3nt: TGTGCCAGCAGCTTTTCAGAGGACTACGAGCAGTACTTC; d_gene: .; j_gene: TRBJ2-7; abundance: .; v_gene: TRBV11-3
CDR3aa: CASSQASGDSDYGYTF; CDR3nt: TGTGCCAGCAGCCAAGCATCTGGGGACAGTGACTATGGCTACACCTTC; d_gene: TRBD1; j_gene: TRBJ1-2; abundance: .; v_gene: TRBV4-2
CDR3aa: CASSIQLNTEAFF; CDR3nt: TGTGCCAGTAGTATACAGTTGAACACTGAAGCTTTCTTT; d_gene: .; j_gene: TRBJ1-1; abundance: .; v_gene: TRBV19
CDR3aa: CASSKGLVTGELFF; CDR3nt: TGTGCCAGCAGCAAGGGACTAGTCACCGGGGAGCTGTTTTTT; d_gene: TRBD2; j_gene: TRBJ2-2; abundance: .; v_gene: TRBV7-9
CDR3aa: CASSRGLAGNEQFF; CDR3nt: TGTGCCAGCAGCCGCGGACTAGCGGGCAATGAGCAGTTCTTC; d_gene: TRBD2; j_gene: TRBJ2-1; abundance: .; v_gene: TRBV6-5
CDR3aa: CASSPSGGYEQYF; CDR3nt: TGTGCCAGCTCACCATCAGGGGGCTACGAGCAGTACTTC; d_gene: TRBD1; j_gene: TRBJ2-7; abundance: .; v_gene: TRBV18
CDR3aa: CASSPGREYNEQFF; CDR3nt: TGTGCCAGCAGCCCGGGGAGGGAATACAATGAGCAGTTCTTC; d_gene: TRBD2; j_gene: TRBJ2-1; abundance: .; v_gene: TRBV7-2
CDR3aa: CASSQDPTRGDNHSPLHF; CDR3nt: TGCGCCAGCAGCCAAGACCCCACCAGGGGAGATAACCATTCACCCCTCCACTTT; d_gene: .; j_gene: TRBJ1-6; abundance: .; v_gene: TRBV4-1
CDR3aa: CASSQGGGTDTQYF; CDR3nt: TGTGCCAGCAGCCAGGGTGGGGGCACAGATACGCAGTATTTT; d_gene: .; j_gene: TRBJ2-3; abundance: few; v_gene: TRBV2
CDR3aa: CASSYPGKETQYF; CDR3nt: TGTGCCAGCAGTTACCCAGGGAAAGAGACCCAGTACTTC; d_gene: .; j_gene: TRBJ2-5; abundance: .; v_gene: TRBV6-2/TRBV6-3
CDR3aa: CASKAGGNTEAFF; CDR3nt: TGTGCCAGCAAGGCCGGAGGGAACACTGAAGCTTTCTTT; d_gene: .; j_gene: TRBJ1-1; abundance: .; v_gene: TRBV28
CDR3aa: CASSTQLGGGTGELFF; CDR3nt: TGTGCCAGCAGCACACAACTTGGCGGGGGGACCGGGGAGCTGTTTTTT; d_gene: TRBD2; j_gene: TRBJ2-2; abundance: .; v_gene: TRBV7-6
CDR3aa: CASRSTGAVAFF; CDR3nt: TGTGCCAGTAGGTCAACAGGGGCGGTGGCTTTCTTT; d_gene: TRBD1; j_gene: TRBJ1-1; abundance: once; v_gene: TRBV19
CDR3aa: CASSSAQLSGANVLTF; CDR3nt: TGTGCCAGCAGCTCAGCACAGCTGTCTGGGGCCAACGTCCTGACTTTC; d_gene: .; j_gene: TRBJ2-6; abundance: .; v_gene: TRBV7-8
CDR3aa: CASSTRQGLGNTEAFF; CDR3nt: TGTGCCAGTAGTACCCGACAGGGCCTGGGGAACACTGAAGCTTTCTTT; d_gene: TRBD1; j_gene: TRBJ1-1; abundance: .; v_gene: TRBV19
CDR3aa: CAGNRLAAPTLYEQYF; CDR3nt: TGTGCCGGAAACAGACTAGCGGCTCCCACCCTCTACGAGCAGTACTTC; d_gene: TRBD2; j_gene: TRBJ2-7; abundance: .; v_gene: TRBV19
CDR3aa: CASSLLAGGDQETQYF; CDR3nt: TGCGCCAGCAGCCTACTAGCGGGAGGGGATCAAGAGACCCAGTACTTC; d_gene: TRBD2; j_gene: TRBJ2-5; abundance: .; v_gene: TRBV5-1
CDR3aa: CASGGTANTGELFF; CDR3nt: TGTGCCAGCGGGGGGACGGCAAACACCGGGGAGCTGTTTTTT; d_gene: .; j_gene: TRBJ2-2; abundance: .; v_gene: TRBV2
CDR3aa: CATSRDQLPGPQYF; CDR3nt: TGTGCCACCAGCAGAGATCAGCTACCAGGGCCGCAGTATTTT; d_gene: .; j_gene: TRBJ2-3; abundance: .; v_gene: TRBV15
CDR3aa: CASSEAGQIGKETQYF; CDR3nt: TGTGCCAGCAGTGAAGCAGGTCAAATCGGGAAAGAGACCCAGTACTTC; d_gene: .; j_gene: TRBJ2-5; abundance: .; v_gene: TRBV2
CDR3aa: CASSWTGRTDTQYF; CDR3nt: TGTGCCAGCAGTTGGACAGGGCGGACAGATACGCAGTATTTT; d_gene: TRBD1; j_gene: TRBJ2-3; abundance: .; v_gene: TRBV27
CDR3aa: CASSIPGQGPYEQYF; CDR3nt: TGTGCCAGCAGCATCCCGGGACAGGGACCCTACGAGCAGTACTTC; d_gene: TRBD1; j_gene: TRBJ2-7; abundance: .; v_gene: TRBV14
CDR3aa: CASSPQGIETQYF; CDR3nt: TGCGCCAGCAGCCCGCAGGGAATTGAGACCCAGTACTTC; d_gene: .; j_gene: TRBJ2-5; abundance: .; v_gene: TRBV4-1
CDR3aa: CASSQERGPSSGQYF; CDR3nt: TGCGCCAGCAGCCAGGAGCGGGGGCCATCGTCGGGGCAGTACTTC; d_gene: TRBD2; j_gene: TRBJ2-7; abundance: .; v_gene: TRBV4-3
CDR3aa: CASSLRGDTEAFF; CDR3nt: TGTGCCAGCAGCTTAAGGGGAGACACTGAAGCTTTCTTT; d_gene: .; j_gene: TRBJ1-1; abundance: .; v_gene: TRBV7-3
CDR3aa: CASSILTGEVTEAFF; CDR3nt: TGTGCCAGTAGTATCCTTACAGGGGAGGTAACTGAAGCTTTCTTT; d_gene: TRBD1; j_gene: TRBJ1-1; abundance: .; v_gene: TRBV19
CDR3aa: CASSLGPGTERGYTF; CDR3nt: TGTGCCAGCAGCTTAGGTCCCGGGACAGAAAGGGGCTACACCTTC; d_gene: TRBD1; j_gene: TRBJ1-2; abundance: .; v_gene: TRBV7-2
CDR3aa: CASRPTGTYTEAFF; CDR3nt: TGTGCCAGCAGGCCGACAGGGACCTACACTGAAGCTTTCTTT; d_gene: TRBD1; j_gene: TRBJ1-1; abundance: .; v_gene: TRBV6-5
CDR3aa: CASRTSGNANTGELFF; CDR3nt: TGTGCCAGCAGGACTAGCGGAAACGCGAACACCGGGGAGCTGTTTTTT; d_gene: TRBD2; j_gene: TRBJ2-2; abundance: .; v_gene: TRBV27
CDR3aa: CARTGHGVVESGANVLTF; CDR3nt: TGTGCCAGGACGGGCCACGGGGTAGTCGAATCTGGGGCCAACGTCCTGACTTTC; d_gene: .; j_gene: TRBJ2-6; abundance: few; v_gene: TRBV21-1
CDR3aa: CASSQGSYNEQFF; CDR3nt: TGTGCCAGCTCCCAGGGTTCCTACAATGAGCAGTTCTTC; d_gene: .; j_gene: TRBJ2-1; abundance: .; v_gene: TRBV7-9
CDR3aa: CAIRSGGTEAFF; CDR3nt: TGTGCCATTCGATCAGGGGGCACTGAAGCTTTCTTT; d_gene: TRBD1; j_gene: TRBJ1-1; abundance: .; v_gene: TRBV6-6
CDR3aa: CASRGQGAGNTIYF; CDR3nt: TGTGCCAGCCGAGGACAGGGCGCGGGAAACACCATATATTTT; d_gene: TRBD1; j_gene: TRBJ1-3; abundance: .; v_gene: TRBV7-2
CDR3aa: CASSGTLLETQYF; CDR3nt: TGTGCCAGCTCAGGCACTCTGCTGGAGACCCAGTACTTC; d_gene: .; j_gene: TRBJ2-5; abundance: .; v_gene: TRBV6-5
CDR3aa: CASRGRSTNEKLFF; CDR3nt: TGTGCCAGTAGGGGCAGATCAACTAATGAAAAACTGTTTTTT; d_gene: .; j_gene: TRBJ1-4; abundance: .; v_gene: TRBV19
CDR3aa: CASSEYINEQFF; CDR3nt: TGTGCCAGCAGTGAATATATAAATGAGCAGTTCTTC; d_gene: .; j_gene: TRBJ2-1; abundance: .; v_gene: TRBV6-1
CDR3aa: CASSQPTGTYEQYF; CDR3nt: TGTGCCAGCAGCCAACCAACAGGGACCTACGAGCAGTACTTC; d_gene: .; j_gene: TRBJ2-7; abundance: .; v_gene: TRBV4-2
CDR3aa: CASSFWGPLEQYF; CDR3nt: TGTGCCAGCAGCTTTTGGGGGCCGTTAGAGCAGTACTTC; d_gene: .; j_gene: TRBJ2-7; abundance: .; v_gene: TRBV11-2
CDR3aa: CASSQDQVPGELFF; CDR3nt: TGTGCCAGCAGCCAAGATCAGGTGCCCGGGGAGCTGTTTTTT; d_gene: .; j_gene: TRBJ2-2; abundance: .; v_gene: TRBV3-1/TRBV3-2
CDR3aa: CASSPGQGGTGELFF; CDR3nt: TGTGCCAGCAGCCCGGGACAGGGGGGGACCGGGGAGCTGTTTTTT; d_gene: TRBD1; j_gene: TRBJ2-2; abundance: .; v_gene: TRBV9
CDR3aa: CASSAGSSFLYEQYF; CDR3nt: TGTGCCAGCAGCGCTGGAAGTAGCTTCCTTTACGAGCAGTACTTC; d_gene: .; j_gene: TRBJ2-7; abundance: .; v_gene: TRBV5-5